One sample yielded the 20 T cell receptor beta chains listed below, sequenced in a study of T cells of healthy individuals (dated by TCRdb to 2017 to 2018). The library was obtained by 5' RACE. This sample was sequenced with an Illumina MiSeq. The public reads were reanalyzed by TCRdb: fastp trimming at Q25, MiXCR alignment, in-frame beta chains only. Records with the same CDR3 protein are collapsed into one entry carrying the most frequent genes and DNA. The sample contains 60,000 to 80,000 distinct CDR3 sequences, around 15% of them found a single time. The ten largest clones capture about 4.7% of the sample. The receptors shown here come from a human donor in good health.

This clonotype was found many times. V usage is TRBV28 and J usage is TRBJ2-1; D not certain. In germline, CDR1 is MDHEN, CDR2 SYDVKM. This CDR3 has 14 residues. Trimming left V 2 bases short and J 6 bases short, with 11 bases between. For the CDR3, the DNA is TGTGCCAGCAGTTTAATAGTTGGCGGCAATGAGCAGTTCTTC. It codes for CASSLIVGGNEQFF.

Ten or more counts support this clonotype. V is TRBV6-5 and J is TRBJ1-2; D gene ambiguous. This CDR3 region has 15 residues. V lost 0 bases and J lost 6, with 14 bases in between. CDR1 and CDR2 from the germline V gene are MNHEY and SVGAGI. The CDR3 is CASSYSSGSPDGYTF. In DNA, the CDR3 is TGTGCCAGCAGTTACTCAAGTGGGTCTCCGGATGGCTACACCTTC.

In its sample, this clonotype was seen many times. The chain carries TRBV12-3 or TRBV12-4 and TRBJ2-2; D possibly uses TRBD1 or TRBD2 (5 bases each). V was shortened by 5 bases and J by 6 bases, with 16 bases between the two germline ends. This CDR3 spans 15 amino acids. The DNA of the CDR3 is TGTGCCAGCAGTCTAAGACGTGGGGGAGCCGGGGAGCTGTTTTTT. This sequence encodes CASSLRRGGAGELFF.

The chain couples TRBV27 to TRBJ2-3; weak D call: TRBD2 (5 bases). Trimming removed 5 bases from V and 0 bases from J, with 15 bases in between. This CDR3 has 16 amino acids. CDR1 MNHEY and CDR2 SMNVEV come from the germline V gene (reference sequence). CDR3 sequence: CASSPFSAASTDTQYF. CDR3 coding DNA: TGTGCCAGCAGTCCCTTCTCAGCGGCTAGCACAGATACGCAGTATTTT.

This clonotype was seen a handful of times. V gene TRBV9 combines with J gene TRBJ2-5; 7 bases fit TRBD1. Germline CDR1 and CDR2: SGDLS and YYNGEE. There are 14 residues in the CDR3. J lost 5 bases, V lost 4 bases, and 8 bases had no gene match. CDR3 sequence reads: CASSYEGGRETQYF. CDR3 nucleotide sequence: TGTGCCAGCAGCTATGAAGGGGGCCGGGAGACCCAGTACTTC.

This clonotype was seen many times. V and J are TRBV24-1 and TRBJ2-2, with D possibly being TRBD1 (5 bases). This CDR3 has 15 amino acids. The ends were cut back, 10 bases at V and 2 bases at J, with 16 bases in the middle. CDR1 is KGHDR, CDR2 SFDVKD, per germline. The CDR3 spells CATPPGDRNTGELFF. The CDR3, as DNA: TGTGCCACTCCCCCCGGCGACAGAAACACCGGGGAGCTGTTTTTT.

The rearrangement joins TRBV6-4 to TRBJ2-3; the D gene could be TRBD1 or TRBD2 (5 bases each). Germline CDR1 MRHNA, CDR2 SNTAGT. The CDR3 loop spans 16 amino acids. V was shortened by 0 bases and J by 2 bases, with 12 bases between the two germline ends. In DNA form, the CDR3 reads TGTGCCAGCAGTGACTCCCCCCGGGGCTACACAGATACGCAGTATTTT. The encoded protein is CASSDSPRGYTDTQYF.

A remark on this clonotype: This may stem from a read error, because a much larger clone lies one nucleotide away. The chain carries TRBV7-6 and TRBJ2-3; no clear D. CDR1 is SGHVS, CDR2 FNYEAQ, per germline. The CDR3 has 15 amino acids. The CDR3 coding sequence is TGTGCCAGCAGCTTAGTACGGGTTCCCTCTGATACGCTGTATTTT. Its protein product is CASSLVRVPSDTLYF. Full variable domain (remainder filled in from reference TRBV7-6 and TRBJ2-3): GAGVSQSPRYKVTKRGQDVALRCDPISGHVSLYWYRQALGQGPEFLTYFNYEAQQDKSGLPNDRFSAERPEGSISTLTIQRTEQRDSAMYRCASSLVRVPSDTLYFGPGTRLTVL.

The chain employs TRBV10-3 and TRBJ2-5; the match to TRBD2 covers 11 bases. After removal of 9 bases from V and 5 bases from J, the junction contained 8 bases not matched to a gene. CDR1 and CDR2 (germline): ENHRY, SYGVKD. The CDR3 is 14 amino acids. The CDR3 sequence is CAITSGSGRETQYF. In nucleotides, the CDR3 is TGTGCCATAACTAGCGGGAGCGGCAGGGAGACCCAGTACTTC.

The chain combines TRBV7-2 with TRBJ2-7; possibly TRBD1 for D (5 bases). The V end lost 1 base, the J end lost 2 bases, and 18 bases lay between the germline ends. This CDR3 spans 17 amino acids. Germline lookup yields CDR1 SGHTA and CDR2 FQGNSA. The CDR3 reads CASSLGVGAFTPYEQYF. The DNA for the CDR3 is TGTGCCAGCAGCTTAGGCGTTGGGGCTTTCACTCCCTACGAGCAGTACTTC.

This clonotype was counted at least ten times. This chain links TRBV18 with TRBJ1-5, with 9 positions matching TRBD1. The CDR3 contains 16 residues. The junction had 5 bases not matched to a gene; V was cut back by 3 bases and J by 2 bases. Per germline, CDR1 KGHSH and CDR2 LQKENI. The DNA of the CDR3 is TGTGCCAGCTCACCTCTTACAGGGGGCGGCAATCAGCCCCAGCATTTT. Amino acids: CASSPLTGGGNQPQHF.

In this sample, this clonotype turned up many times. This rearrangement joins TRBV6-8 to TRBJ1-1, with D possibly matching TRBD1 (5 bases). The V gene's germline CDR1 is MNHGY and CDR2 SAAAGT. V lost 6 bases to trimming and J lost 0 bases, with 11 bases between them. The CDR3 length is 14 residues. CDR3 sequence: CASRNQGMNTEAFF. The CDR3 bases are TGTGCCAGCAGGAATCAGGGCATGAACACTGAAGCTTTCTTT.

This clonotype was detected a few times. The chain couples TRBV7-6 to TRBJ2-3, with a possible D match to TRBD1 (6 bases). Germline V gene data show CDR1 as SGHVS and CDR2 as FNYEAQ. The CDR3 extends over 17 amino acids. The V and J ends lost 1 base and 2 bases respectively, with 16 bases between them. CDR3 coding DNA: TGTGCCAGCAGCTTAGGATTCGGACAGTCTTTCACAGATACGCAGTATTTT. Protein sequence: CASSLGFGQSFTDTQYF.

This clonotype was recorded many times. This sequence joins TRBV28 and TRBJ2-5; D is unresolved. This CDR3 contains 15 residues. V shed 4 bases and J shed 3 bases, with 15 bases lying between them. Germline V lookup: CDR1 MDHEN, CDR2 SYDVKM. The CDR3 nucleotides are TGTGCCAGCAGTTCCACTGTCGGCAGGAAAGAGACCCAGTACTTC. As protein: CASSSTVGRKETQYF.

V usage is TRBV19 and J usage is TRBJ2-5, with TRBD1 matching 7 bases. V lost 4 bases to trimming and J lost 2 bases; unmatched junction nucleotides: 1. The germline V gene encodes CDR1 LNHDA and CDR2 SQIVND (reference sequence). CDR3 length equals 13 residues. Here the CDR3 DNA reads TGTGCCAGTAGTACCAGGGGGCAAGAGACCCAGTACTTC. Translated, it gives CASSTRGQETQYF. Variable domain in full (rest from reference TRBV19 and TRBJ2-5): DGGITQSPKYLFRKEGQNVTLSCEQNLNHDAMYWYRQDPGQGLRLIYYSQIVNDFQKGDIAEGYSVSREKKESFPLTVTSAQKNPTAFYLCASSTRGQETQYFGPGTRLLVL.

By share, this clonotype counts as medium-sized. The chain couples TRBV6-5 to TRBJ1-2; TRBD1 matches 12 bases. J gave up 5 bases and V 2 bases, and 3 bases lay outside the gene matches. Germline V gene sequence: CDR1 MNHEY, CDR2 SVGAGI. The CDR3 loop spans 15 amino acids. CDR3 region: CASSYRGQGAYGYTF. As DNA, the CDR3 is TGTGCCAGCAGTTACAGGGGACAGGGGGCATATGGCTACACCTTC.

This clonotype is medium-sized (0.01 to 0.1%) by share. The V and J genes are TRBV6-2 or TRBV6-3 and TRBJ2-6; 8 bases are shared with TRBD1. The germline CDR1 and CDR2 sequences are MNHEY and SVGEGT. The CDR3 is 15 residues long. The junction had 0 bases not matched to a gene; V was cut back by 2 bases and J by 3 bases. The CDR3 DNA is TGTGCCAGCAGTTACGGACAGGGTGGGGCCAACGTCCTGACTTTC. Translated, it gives CASSYGQGGANVLTF.

This clonotype was seen repeatedly, ten times or more. The chain links TRBV29-1 to TRBJ2-3; 8 positions agree with TRBD1. The germline V gene encodes CDR1 SQVTM and CDR2 ANQGSEA. With 6 bases clipped from V and 2 bases from J, the junction kept 7 bases outside the gene matches. CDR3 length: 14 amino acids. This chain's CDR3 is CSVSSTGDTDTQYF. The DNA of the CDR3 is TGCAGCGTATCGTCGACAGGGGACACAGATACGCAGTATTTT.

The V gene is TRBV6-5, the J gene TRBJ1-1, with D possibly being TRBD1 (5 bases). The V and J ends lost 2 bases and 5 bases respectively, with 12 bases between them. The CDR3 runs 14 residues. The germline gives CDR1 MNHEY, CDR2 SVGAGI. CDR3 amino acids: CASSYPGLRTEAFF. The CDR3 DNA follows: TGTGCCAGCAGTTACCCAGGGCTCAGGACTGAAGCTTTCTTT.

The genes are TRBV4-1 and TRBJ1-5, with D possibly TRBD1 on 5 matching bases. Germline loops: CDR1 MGHRA, CDR2 YSYEKL. V dropped 2 bases and J dropped 5 bases, with 13 bases sitting between them. The CDR3 runs 15 residues. The CDR3 DNA follows: TGCGCCAGCAGCCAATACCGGGACGGTGATCAGCCCCAGCATTTT. It yields the protein CASSQYRDGDQPQHF.